This is a list of T cell receptor beta chains from one sample in a study of cytomegalovirus exposure and HLA in healthy donors. Sequenced by immunoSEQ multiplex PCR; TCRdb stores in-frame clones only, minus some. This sample has about 170,000 clones; 75% to 85% occur once, and the top ten carry 0.65% to 0.85%. Sequencing was carried out using PBMCs. The source of these receptors is a female donor in good health and CMV-seronegative. Both conserved end residues are part of each CDR3. D genes are given only for firm matches. Expanded clones get a size class; other rows say once, few or many, or leave the size out.

>14|TRBD1|.|TRBJ2-5|TRBV7-9
TGTGCCAGCAGCGCGACAGGGGGCGAAGAGACCCAGTACTTC
CASSATGGEETQYF
>16|.|.|TRBJ2-7|TRBV4-3
TGCGCCAGCAGCCAACTCGGGGGGCCGGGGAATTACGAGCAGTACTTC
CASSQLGGPGNYEQYF
>13|.|.|TRBJ1-1|TRBV5-1
TGCGCCAGCAGCAAACAGGGAAACACTGAAGCTTTCTTT
CASSKQGNTEAFF
>14|.|.|TRBJ1-5|TRBV30
TGTGCCTGGAGTTCGGGTCCTAGCAATCAGCCCCAGCATTTT
CAWSSGPSNQPQHF
>14|.|few|TRBJ1-1|TRBV4-2
TGTGCCAGCAGCCAAGCCCAGCGGGGCACTGAAGCTTTCTTT
CASSQAQRGTEAFF
>16|TRBD1|.|TRBJ2-1|TRBV7-9
TGTGCCAGCAGCGTAATGAAGACAGGGGTCGACAATGAGCAGTTCTTC
CASSVMKTGVDNEQFF
>20|TRBD2|.|TRBJ2-3|TRBV7-8
TGTGCCAGCAGCCCCGGCGGACTAGCGGGATTTTGGGCACGGACAGATACGCAGTATTTT
CASSPGGLAGFWARTDTQYF
>15|.|.|TRBJ2-2|TRBV2
TGTGCCAGCAGAGACCGACAATCGAACACCGGGGAGCTGTTTTTT
CASRDRQSNTGELFF
>13|TRBD1|.|TRBJ2-5|TRBV28
TGTGCCAGCAGAATGACAGGGCGAGAGACCCAGTACTTC
CASRMTGRETQYF
>15|.|.|TRBJ2-1|TRBV7-2
TGTGCCAGCAGCTTAAGGGGCCGTTTGCCCAATGAGCAGTTCTTC
CASSLRGRLPNEQFF
>15|.|once|TRBJ1-6|TRBV30
TGTGCCTGGAGCGACGGCGGGGCGTATAATTCACCCCTCCACTTT
CAWSDGGAYNSPLHF
>12|.|.|TRBJ2-7|TRBV5-4
TGTGCCAGCGGCAACACACCGTACGAGCAGTACTTC
CASGNTPYEQYF
>18|TRBD2|once|TRBJ2-5|TRBV4-2
TGTGCCAGCAGCCAAGAGGGACTAGCGGGGGGGCGGACAGAGACCCAGTACTTC
CASSQEGLAGGRTETQYF
>14|.|once|TRBJ2-7|TRBV4-3
TGCGCCAGCAGCCAAGTAACAGGATCCTACGAGCAGTACTTC
CASSQVTGSYEQYF
>16|TRBD2|.|TRBJ2-1|TRBV9
TGTGCCAGCAGCGCTAGTCCGGGACTAGCCTACAATGAGCAGTTCTTC
CASSASPGLAYNEQFF
>15|TRBD1|.|TRBJ1-2|TRBV9
TGTGCCAGCAGCGCCCAGTGGACAGGGAACTATGGCTACACCTTC
CASSAQWTGNYGYTF
>14|.|.|TRBJ2-7|TRBV4-3
TGCGCCAGCAGCCGAGATCCTAGCTCCTACGAGCAGTACTTC
CASSRDPSSYEQYF
>17|.|.|TRBJ2-4|TRBV2
TGTGCCAGCAGGGACACTGACACAGGGATGGCCAAAAACATTCAGTACTTC
CASRDTDTGMAKNIQYF
>12|.|.|TRBJ1-2|TRBV30
TGTGCCTGGAGTCGCGCCGGGGGGGGGTACACCTTC
CAWSRAGGGYTF
>17|.|.|TRBJ1-6|TRBV5-6
TGTGCCAGCAGCCTGTCCGGGGAGAGCTCCTATAATTCACCCCTCCACTTT
CASSLSGESSYNSPLHF
>15|TRBD1|.|TRBJ1-3|TRBV9
TGTGCCAGCAGCCCCCACCAGGGGGCCGGAAACGCCATATATTTT
CASSPHQGAGNAIYF
>15|.|.|TRBJ2-1|TRBV4-3
TGCGCCAGCAGCCAGGGGGCGAACTCCTACAATGAGCAGTTCTTC
CASSQGANSYNEQFF
>14|.|.|TRBJ1-2|TRBV7-9
TGTGCCAGCAGCCCCGCGGGGGCTGGCTATGGCTACACCTTC
CASSPAGAGYGYTF
>15|.|.|TRBJ2-2|TRBV11-2
TGTGCCAGCAGCTTACACGGGGGGAACACCGGGGAGCTGTTTTTT
CASSLHGGNTGELFF
>15|TRBD1|.|TRBJ2-7|TRBV6-5
TGTGCCAGCAGCCGGGACAGGGAGAGCTCCTACGAGCAGTACTTC
CASSRDRESSYEQYF
>15|.|.|TRBJ1-1|TRBV5-1
TGCGCCAGCAGCTTACGCCACCAAAAGGGAGCTGAAGCTTTCTTT
CASSLRHQKGAEAFF
>16|TRBD2|.|TRBJ2-7|TRBV6-5
TGTGCCAGCAGTTACTCCGGGACTAGCCAAATCTACCAGCAGTACTTC
CASSYSGTSQIYQQYF
>16|.|.|TRBJ1-2|TRBV28
TGTGCCAGCAGTTTCCGTGTCCACGCGGGCACGGGGGGCTACACCTTC
CASSFRVHAGTGGYTF
>14|.|.|TRBJ2-5|TRBV18
TGTGCCAGCTCACCACTTGCTGGGAGGGAGACCCAGTACTTC
CASSPLAGRETQYF
>16|TRBD2|.|TRBJ2-5|TRBV5-4
TGTGCCAGCAGCGACCGACTAGCGGGGTACCAAGAGACCCAGTACTTC
CASSDRLAGYQETQYF
>14|.|.|TRBJ1-1|TRBV7-9
TGTGCCAGCAGCTTTGGACAGCCGAACACTGAAGCTTTCTTT
CASSFGQPNTEAFF
>16|TRBD2|.|TRBJ2-1|TRBV11-3
TGTGCCAGCAGCTTAGATGGGGGCGGGGGGTGGAATGAGCAGTTCTTC
CASSLDGGGGWNEQFF
>15|.|.|TRBJ1-2|TRBV18
TGTGCCAGCTCTATCGGCAGGGCCCAAAACTATGGCTACACCTTC
CASSIGRAQNYGYTF
>15|TRBD2|.|TRBJ2-1|TRBV7-9
TGTGCCAGCAGCTTAGATCCGGGAGGGCAGAATGAGCAGTTCTTC
CASSLDPGGQNEQFF
>13|.|.|TRBJ2-5|TRBV7-7
TGTGCCAGCAGCTTAGACAGGGTGGAGACCCAGTACTTC
CASSLDRVETQYF
>15|TRBD1|.|TRBJ2-7|TRBV6-5
TGTGCCAGCAGTTACCGCCGGGACAGGGTGAACGAGCAGTACTTC
CASSYRRDRVNEQYF
>15|.|few|TRBJ2-3|TRBV18
TGTGCCAGCTCACCGAGGGCTGAGCCCACAGATACGCAGTATTTT
CASSPRAEPTDTQYF
>17|.|.|TRBJ2-7|TRBV23-1
TGCGCCAGCGGCCTAAGCCCGGGACAAACAAGGATCTACGAGCAGTACTTC
CASGLSPGQTRIYEQYF
>15|.|.|TRBJ2-7|TRBV6-5
TGTGCCAGCAGTTACTCGAGGGGGGGAAGCTACGAGCAGTACTTC
CASSYSRGGSYEQYF
>12|.|.|TRBJ2-5|TRBV5-1
TGCGCCAGCAGCTTGTCAGGAGAGACCCAGTACTTC
CASSLSGETQYF
>14|TRBD1|.|TRBJ1-1|TRBV6-5
TGTGCCAGCAGAAAGACAGGGGAAAGCACTGAAGCTTTCTTT
CASRKTGESTEAFF
>17|TRBD1|.|TRBJ2-4|TRBV7-9
TGTGCCAGCAGCAACCGGGACAGCCTTTTAGCCAAAAACAGTCAGTACTTC
CASSNRDSLLAKNSQYF
>16|TRBD2|.|TRBJ2-2|TRBV5-6
TGTGCCAGCAGCTTGGAGGCGCTAGCGGGAGTGGGGGAGCTGTTTTTT
CASSLEALAGVGELFF
>15|.|.|TRBJ2-2|TRBV7-2
TGTGCCAGCAGCTTCGGAGGCGCGAACACCGGGGAGCTGTTTTTT
CASSFGGANTGELFF
>14|.|few|TRBJ2-1|TRBV5-6
TGTGCCAGCAGCTTAATATACGGGGAGAATGAGCAGTTCTTC
CASSLIYGENEQFF
>13|.|.|TRBJ1-3|TRBV9
TGTGCCAGCAGCGGATCACAGGGAAACACCATATATTTT
CASSGSQGNTIYF
>15|.|.|TRBJ1-1|TRBV4-3
TGCGCCAGCAGCCGGGAACAGGGCCTGATGGCTGAAGCTTTCTTT
CASSREQGLMAEAFF
>11|.|.|TRBJ2-5|TRBV5-1
TGCGCCAGCAGCCAGCAAGAGACCCAGTACTTC
CASSQQETQYF
>15|TRBD1|.|TRBJ2-3|TRBV11-2
TGTGCCAGCAGCCCCGTTAGGGGGCGCATAAATACGCAGTATTTT
CASSPVRGRINTQYF
>17|TRBD1|.|TRBJ2-5|TRBV6-1
TGTGCCAGCAGTGATACTCTAGGACAGGGATCTTTTGGGGCCCAGTACTTC
CASSDTLGQGSFGAQYF
>14|TRBD1|.|TRBJ2-1|TRBV4-2
TGTGCCAGCAGCTGGGAAGGACAGGGCAATGAGCAGTTCTTC
CASSWEGQGNEQFF
>15|.|once|TRBJ1-5|TRBV2
TGTGCCAGCAAGCAGGGAGGTTATAGCAATCAGCCCCAGCATTTT
CASKQGGYSNQPQHF
>14|.|few|TRBJ2-6|TRBV6-4
TGTGCCAGCAGTGATAACTCTGGGGCCAACGTCCTGACTTTC
CASSDNSGANVLTF